This is a list of T cell receptor beta chains from one sample in a study of tumor and adjacent non-tumor tissue in lung cancer. Using its own MiXCR run on the multiplex PCR reads, TCRdb lists one record per CDR3 protein. The data contain 60,000 to 85,000 distinct CDR3 sequences, 76% of them singletons. Sequencing was carried out using distant non-tumor lung tissue. These receptors were obtained from an older man with non-small cell lung cancer. CDR3s leave out the opening cysteine and the closing phenylalanine or tryptophan.

>TRBJ2-7|TRBV5-5
ASSLVFGSSITFEQY
>TRBJ2-7|TRBV29-1
RLRRGTSYEQY
>TRBJ2-5|TRBV6-5
ASSSAGTGFPQETHY
>TRBJ2-1|TRBV12-3/TRBV12-4
ASSQTSLVEQL
>TRBJ1-2|TRBV4-2
ASSQEQGAHSYGYA
>TRBJ2-5|TRBV6-5
ANKKETQY
>TRBJ2-5|TRBV5-1
ASTRGGGFQETQY
>TRBJ2-1|TRBV11-2
ASRERPRAWEQF
>TRBJ1-5|TRBV15
ATSKEVWGRVVQPQH
>TRBJ2-7|TRBV6-1
ASIGTGMYAQY
>TRBJ2-7|TRBV6-5
TSRLRTSGRLYEQY
>TRBJ2-7|TRBV5-5
ASGLATSYEQY
>TRBJ1-2|TRBV5-5
ACAEPDPYYGYT
>TRBJ1-1|TRBV11-3
ASSSREGTYTEAF
>TRBJ2-3|TRBV20-1
NAGLILDTQY
>TRBJ2-2|TRBV12-3/TRBV12-4
ARSPQDGNAGEMF
>TRBJ2-5|TRBV6-2/TRBV6-3
ASRRGRSRYLEAQY
>TRBJ2-1|TRBV28
ASRLPLSSYNEQF
>TRBJ1-1|TRBV11-2
ASSFANSRDTGAF
>TRBJ2-1|TRBV29-1
SVRLAGGPNEQF
>TRBJ1-2|TRBV5-6
ASRSDRKYGYT
>TRBJ1-4|TRBV28
ASSFGGDDEKPF
>TRBJ1-1|TRBV6-2/TRBV6-3
ASRAIVGQRRGAF
>TRBJ2-7|TRBV5-1
ASSFETFHYEQY
>TRBJ1-3|TRBV12-3/TRBV12-4
ASSRPGTGIGCGNTIY
>TRBJ1-4|TRBV4-1
ACNQSLITTNEKLF
>TRBJ2-1|TRBV10-3
AISEVDRYGNEQF
>TRBJ2-7|TRBV12-5
ASGMFLSGEGAYKQY
>TRBJ2-5|TRBV10-3
AISVSPGGGESQY